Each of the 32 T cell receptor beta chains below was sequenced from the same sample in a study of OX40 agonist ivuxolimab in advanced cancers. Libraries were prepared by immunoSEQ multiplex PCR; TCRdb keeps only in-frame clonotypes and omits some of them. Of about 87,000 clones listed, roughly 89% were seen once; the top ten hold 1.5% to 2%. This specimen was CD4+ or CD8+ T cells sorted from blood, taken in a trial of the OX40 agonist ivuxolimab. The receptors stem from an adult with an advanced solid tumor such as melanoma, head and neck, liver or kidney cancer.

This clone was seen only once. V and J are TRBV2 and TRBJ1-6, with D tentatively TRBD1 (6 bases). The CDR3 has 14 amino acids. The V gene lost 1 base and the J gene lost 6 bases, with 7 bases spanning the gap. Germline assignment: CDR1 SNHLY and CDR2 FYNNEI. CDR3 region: CASSEDRVNSPLHF. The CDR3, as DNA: TGTGCCAGCAGTGAAGACAGGGTTAATTCACCCCTCCACTTT. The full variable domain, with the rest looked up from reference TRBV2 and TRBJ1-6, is EPEVTQTPSHQVTQMGQEVILRCVPISNHLYFYWYRQILGQKVEFLVSFYNNEISEKSEIFDDQFSVERPDGSNFTLKIRSTKLEDSAMYFCASSEDRVNSPLHFGNGTRLTVT.

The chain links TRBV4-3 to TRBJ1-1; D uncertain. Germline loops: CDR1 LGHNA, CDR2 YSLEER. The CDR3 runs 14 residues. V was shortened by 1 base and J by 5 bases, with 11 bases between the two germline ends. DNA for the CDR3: TGCGCCAGCAGCCAAGGGCGTAGTTGGACTGAAGCTTTCTTT. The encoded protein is CASSQGRSWTEAFF.

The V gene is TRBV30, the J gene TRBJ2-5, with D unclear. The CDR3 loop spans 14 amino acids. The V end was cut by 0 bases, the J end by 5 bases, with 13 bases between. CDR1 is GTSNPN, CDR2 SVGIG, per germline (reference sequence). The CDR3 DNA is TGTGCCTGGAGTGTACGATGGGGAAGGGAGACCCAGTACTTC. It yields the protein CAWSVRWGRETQYF.

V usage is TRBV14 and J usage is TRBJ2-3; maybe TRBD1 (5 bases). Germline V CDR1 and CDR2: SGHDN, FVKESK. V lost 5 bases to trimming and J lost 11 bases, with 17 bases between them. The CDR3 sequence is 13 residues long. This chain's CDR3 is CASSFRGHLRQYF. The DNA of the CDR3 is TGTGCCAGCAGCTTCCGAGGACACTTGAGGCAGTATTTT.

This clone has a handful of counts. The CDR3 is CASSLHGNQETQYF. In nucleotides, the CDR3 is TGCGCCAGCAGCCTACATGGCAACCAAGAGACCCAGTACTTC. The chain is built from TRBV5-1 and TRBJ2-5; D ambiguous. CDR1 is SGHRS, CDR2 YFSETQ, per germline. V was clipped by 4 bases and J by 0 bases, with 10 bases between them. The CDR3 has 14 amino acids.

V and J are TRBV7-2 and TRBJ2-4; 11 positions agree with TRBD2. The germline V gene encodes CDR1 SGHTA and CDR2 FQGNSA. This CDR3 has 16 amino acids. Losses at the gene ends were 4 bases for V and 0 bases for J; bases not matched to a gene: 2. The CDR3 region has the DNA TGTGCCAGCAGCTCTGGACTAGCGGGAGCCAAAAACATTCAGTACTTC. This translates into CASSSGLAGAKNIQYF.

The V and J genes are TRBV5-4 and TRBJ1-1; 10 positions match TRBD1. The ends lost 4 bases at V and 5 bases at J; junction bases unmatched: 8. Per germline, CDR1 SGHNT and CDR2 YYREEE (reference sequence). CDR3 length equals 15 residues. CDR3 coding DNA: TGTGCCAGCAGCCCGACGGACAGGGGGAGGACTGAAGCTTTCTTT. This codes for CASSPTDRGRTEAFF. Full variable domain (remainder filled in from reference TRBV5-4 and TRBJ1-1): ETGVTQSPTHLIKTRGQQVTLRCSSQSGHNTVSWYQQALGQGPQFIFQYYREEENGRGNFPPRFSGLQFPNYSSELNVNALELDDSALYLCASSPTDRGRTEAFFGQGTRLTVV.

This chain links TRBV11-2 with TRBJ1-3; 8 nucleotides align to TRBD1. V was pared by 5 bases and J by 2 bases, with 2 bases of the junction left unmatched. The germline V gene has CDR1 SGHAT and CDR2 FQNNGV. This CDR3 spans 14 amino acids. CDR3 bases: TGTGCCAGCAGCCCGGACAGGGCTGGAAACACCATATATTTT. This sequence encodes CASSPDRAGNTIYF.

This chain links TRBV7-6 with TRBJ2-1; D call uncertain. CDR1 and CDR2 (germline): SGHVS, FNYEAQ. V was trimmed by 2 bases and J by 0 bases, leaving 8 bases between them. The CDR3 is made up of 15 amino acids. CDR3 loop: CASSLTSSSYNEQFF. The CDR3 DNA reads TGTGCCAGCAGCTTAACATCGAGCTCCTACAATGAGCAGTTCTTC.

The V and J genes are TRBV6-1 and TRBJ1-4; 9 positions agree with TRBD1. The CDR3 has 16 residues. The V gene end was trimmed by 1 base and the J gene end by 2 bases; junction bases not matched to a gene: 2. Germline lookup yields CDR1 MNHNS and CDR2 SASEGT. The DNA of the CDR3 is TGTGCCAGCAGTGAAGTGGACAGGGGTACTAATGAAAAACTGTTTTTT. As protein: CASSEVDRGTNEKLFF.

CDR3 in amino acids: CASSPSLTSYNEQFF. In DNA form, the CDR3 reads TGTGCCAGCTCACCGTCTCTAACCTCCTACAATGAGCAGTTCTTC. J is TRBJ2-1 and V is TRBV18; D gene ambiguous. This CDR3 spans 15 amino acids. V dropped 3 bases and J dropped 0 bases, with 9 bases sitting between them. Germline V gene lookup returns CDR1 KGHSH and CDR2 LQKENI.

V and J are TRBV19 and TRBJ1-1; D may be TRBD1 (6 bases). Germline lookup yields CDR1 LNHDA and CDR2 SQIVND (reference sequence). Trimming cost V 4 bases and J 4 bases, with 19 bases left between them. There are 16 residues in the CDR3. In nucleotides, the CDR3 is TGTGCCAGTAGTACGCGTCCAGGGGCCGGGGGCACTGAAGCTTTCTTT. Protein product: CASSTRPGAGGTEAFF.

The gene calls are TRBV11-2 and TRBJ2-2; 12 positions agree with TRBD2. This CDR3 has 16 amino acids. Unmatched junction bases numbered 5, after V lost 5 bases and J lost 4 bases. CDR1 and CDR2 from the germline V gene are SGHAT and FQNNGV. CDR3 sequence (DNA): TGTGCCAGCAGCCCGACTAGCGGGGGATTCACCGGGGAGCTGTTTTTT. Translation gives CASSPTSGGFTGELFF. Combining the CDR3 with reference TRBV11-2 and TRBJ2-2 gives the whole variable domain EAGVAQSPRYKIIEKRQSVAFWCNPISGHATLYWYQQILGQGPKLLIQFQNNGVVDDSQLPKDRFSAERLKGVDSTLKIQPAKLEDSAVYLCASSPTSGGFTGELFFGEGSRLTVL.

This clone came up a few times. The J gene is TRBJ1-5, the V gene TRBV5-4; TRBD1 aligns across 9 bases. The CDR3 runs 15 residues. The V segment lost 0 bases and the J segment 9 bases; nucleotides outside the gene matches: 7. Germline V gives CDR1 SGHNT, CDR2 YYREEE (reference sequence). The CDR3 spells CASSLGGTGPRPQHF. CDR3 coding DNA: TGTGCCAGCAGCTTGGGGGGGACAGGGCCTCGGCCCCAGCATTTT.

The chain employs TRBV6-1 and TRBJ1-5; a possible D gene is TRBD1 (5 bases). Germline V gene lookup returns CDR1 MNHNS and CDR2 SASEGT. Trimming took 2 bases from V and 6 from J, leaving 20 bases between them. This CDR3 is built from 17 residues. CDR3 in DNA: TGTGCCAGCAGTGAAAGGAGCGGAGGGAGCGGGGGTCAGCCCCAGCATTTT. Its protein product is CASSERSGGSGGQPQHF.

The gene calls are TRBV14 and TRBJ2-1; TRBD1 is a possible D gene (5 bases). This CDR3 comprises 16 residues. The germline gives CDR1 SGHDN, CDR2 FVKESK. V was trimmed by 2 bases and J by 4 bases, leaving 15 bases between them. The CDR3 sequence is CASSQQWAGRYNEQFF. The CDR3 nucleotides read TGTGCCAGCAGCCAACAGTGGGCAGGGCGATACAATGAGCAGTTCTTC.

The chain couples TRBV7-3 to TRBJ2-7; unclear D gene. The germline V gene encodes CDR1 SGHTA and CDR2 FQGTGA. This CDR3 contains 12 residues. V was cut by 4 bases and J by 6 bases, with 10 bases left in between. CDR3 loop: CASSSPNGEQYF. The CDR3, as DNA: TGTGCCAGCAGCTCCCCCAATGGCGAGCAGTACTTC.

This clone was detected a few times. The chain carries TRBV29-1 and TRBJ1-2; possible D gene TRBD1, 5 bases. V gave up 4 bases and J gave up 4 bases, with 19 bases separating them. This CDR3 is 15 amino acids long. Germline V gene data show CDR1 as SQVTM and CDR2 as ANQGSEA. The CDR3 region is CSVGIQKGWGYGYTF. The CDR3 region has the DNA TGCAGCGTTGGGATTCAAAAGGGGTGGGGCTATGGCTACACCTTC.

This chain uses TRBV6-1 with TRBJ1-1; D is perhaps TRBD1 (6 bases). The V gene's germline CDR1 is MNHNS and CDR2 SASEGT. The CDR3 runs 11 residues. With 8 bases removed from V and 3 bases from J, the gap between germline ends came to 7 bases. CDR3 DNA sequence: TGTGCCAGCTACAGGGACACTGAAGCTTTCTTT. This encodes CASYRDTEAFF.

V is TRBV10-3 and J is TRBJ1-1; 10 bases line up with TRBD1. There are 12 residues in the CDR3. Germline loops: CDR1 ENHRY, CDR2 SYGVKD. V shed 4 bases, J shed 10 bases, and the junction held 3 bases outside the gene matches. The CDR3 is CAISAWTGGAFF. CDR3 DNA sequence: TGTGCCATCAGTGCTTGGACAGGGGGAGCTTTCTTT.

The CDR3 region is CASSWGLAGTSTDTQYF. The CDR3 nucleotides read TGTGCCAGCAGCTGGGGACTAGCGGGGACTAGCACAGATACGCAGTATTTT. This sequence joins TRBV7-2 and TRBJ2-3; 13 positions agree with TRBD2. Trimming cost V 4 bases and J 0 bases; bases outside gene matches: 4. The CDR3 is 17 amino acids. Looked up from germline, CDR1 is SGHTA and CDR2 is FQGNSA.

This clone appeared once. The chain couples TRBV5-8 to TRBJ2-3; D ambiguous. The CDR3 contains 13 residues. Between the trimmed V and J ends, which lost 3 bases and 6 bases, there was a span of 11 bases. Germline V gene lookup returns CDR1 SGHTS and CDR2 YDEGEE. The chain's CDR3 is CASSSDNTDTQYF. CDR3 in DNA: TGTGCCAGCAGCTCGGATAACACTGATACGCAGTATTTT. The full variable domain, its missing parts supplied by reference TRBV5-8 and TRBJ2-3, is EAGVTQSPTHLIKTRGQQATLRCSPISGHTSVYWYQQALGLGLQFLLWYDEGEERNRGNFPPRFSGRQFPNYSSELNVNALELEDSALYLCASSSDNTDTQYFGPGTRLTVL.

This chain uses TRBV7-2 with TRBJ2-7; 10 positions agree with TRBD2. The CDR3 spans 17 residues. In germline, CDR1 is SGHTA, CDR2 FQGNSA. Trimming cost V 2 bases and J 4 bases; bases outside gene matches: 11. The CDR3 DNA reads TGTGCCAGCAGCTTAATGGCTAGCGGGAGATCCGGTTACGAGCAGTACTTC. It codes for CASSLMASGRSGYEQYF.

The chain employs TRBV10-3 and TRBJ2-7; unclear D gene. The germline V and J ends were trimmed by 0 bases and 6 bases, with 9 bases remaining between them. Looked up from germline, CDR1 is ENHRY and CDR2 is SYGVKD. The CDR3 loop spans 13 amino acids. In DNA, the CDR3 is TGTGCCATCAGTGAGTCGATCGTGCGCGAGCAGTACTTC. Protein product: CAISESIVREQYF.

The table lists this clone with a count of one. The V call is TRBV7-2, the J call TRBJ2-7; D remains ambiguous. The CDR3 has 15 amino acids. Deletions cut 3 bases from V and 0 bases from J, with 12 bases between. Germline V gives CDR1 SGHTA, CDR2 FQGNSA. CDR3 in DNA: TGTGCCAGCAGCTTTACGGCAGGCAGCTCCTACGAGCAGTACTTC. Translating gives CASSFTAGSSYEQYF.

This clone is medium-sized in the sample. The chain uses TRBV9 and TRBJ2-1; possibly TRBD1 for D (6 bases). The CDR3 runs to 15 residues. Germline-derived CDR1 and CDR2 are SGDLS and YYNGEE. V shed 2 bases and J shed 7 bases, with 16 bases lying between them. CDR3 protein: CASSVGQGLGNEQFF. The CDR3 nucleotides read TGTGCCAGCAGCGTCGGTCAGGGGCTAGGTAATGAGCAGTTCTTC. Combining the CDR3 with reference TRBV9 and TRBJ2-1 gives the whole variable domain DSGVTQTPKHLITATGQRVTLRCSPRSGDLSVYWYQQSLDQGLQFLIQYYNGEERAKGNILERFSAQQFPDLHSELNLSSLELGDSALYFCASSVGQGLGNEQFFGPGTRLTVL.

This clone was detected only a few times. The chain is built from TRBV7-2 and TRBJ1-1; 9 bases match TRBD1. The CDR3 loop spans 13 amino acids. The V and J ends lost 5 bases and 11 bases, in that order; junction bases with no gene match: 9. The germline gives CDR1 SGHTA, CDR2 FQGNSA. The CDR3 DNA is TGTGCCAGCAGCGTGTCCGGGACAGGGAGTGCTTTCTTT. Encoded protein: CASSVSGTGSAFF.

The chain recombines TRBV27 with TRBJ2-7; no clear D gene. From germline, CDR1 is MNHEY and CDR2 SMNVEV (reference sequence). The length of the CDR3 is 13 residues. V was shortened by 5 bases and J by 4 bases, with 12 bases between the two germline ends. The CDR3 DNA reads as TGTGCCAGCAGTCCCCCAAATGTTTACGAGCAGTACTTC. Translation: CASSPPNVYEQYF.

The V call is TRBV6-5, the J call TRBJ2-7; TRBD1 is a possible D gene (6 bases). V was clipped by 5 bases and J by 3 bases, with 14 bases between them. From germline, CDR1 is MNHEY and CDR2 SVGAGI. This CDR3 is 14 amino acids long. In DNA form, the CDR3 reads TGTGCCAGCAGTCGCCCGGGACACGGCTACGAGCAGTACTTC. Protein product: CASSRPGHGYEQYF.

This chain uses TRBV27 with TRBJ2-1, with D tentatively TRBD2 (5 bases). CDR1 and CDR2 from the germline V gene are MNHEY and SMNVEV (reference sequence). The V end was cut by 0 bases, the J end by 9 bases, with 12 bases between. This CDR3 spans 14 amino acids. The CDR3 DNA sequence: TGTGCCAGCAGTTTATCTGCCGGGGTGGGTGAGCAGTTCTTC. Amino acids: CASSLSAGVGEQFF.

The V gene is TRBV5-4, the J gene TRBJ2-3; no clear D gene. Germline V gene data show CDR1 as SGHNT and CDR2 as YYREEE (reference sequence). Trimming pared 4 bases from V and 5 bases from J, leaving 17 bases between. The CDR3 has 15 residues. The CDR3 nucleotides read TGTGCCAGCAGCCTCTTTGGGCCCGGTTTAGATACGCAGTATTTT. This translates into CASSLFGPGLDTQYF. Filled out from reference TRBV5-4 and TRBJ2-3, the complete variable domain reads ETGVTQSPTHLIKTRGQQVTLRCSSQSGHNTVSWYQQALGQGPQFIFQYYREEENGRGNFPPRFSGLQFPNYSSELNVNALELDDSALYLCASSLFGPGLDTQYFGPGTRLTVL.

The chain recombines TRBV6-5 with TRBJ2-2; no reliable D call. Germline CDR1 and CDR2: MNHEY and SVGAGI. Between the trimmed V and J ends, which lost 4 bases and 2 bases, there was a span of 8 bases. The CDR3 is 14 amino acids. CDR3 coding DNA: TGTGCCAGCAGTTTAGACTTTAACACCGGGGAGCTGTTTTTT. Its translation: CASSLDFNTGELFF.